The 19 T cell receptor beta chains below were found in one sample sequenced in a study of CD8+CD57+ T cells in acquired aplastic anemia. CDR3 and TCR beta VDJ profiling relied on genomic DNA as the template. TCRdb reprocessed the reads via MiXCR and lists one record per CDR3 protein. The sample yields about 190,000 distinct CDR3 sequences, about half seen once. Source material: sorted CD4+, CD8+, or CD8+CD57+ T cells (not recorded which) from PBMCs. The receptors stem from a human donor in good health, serving as a control.

J is TRBJ1-3 and V is TRBV20-1; D remains ambiguous. In germline, CDR1 is DFQATT, CDR2 SNEGSKA (reference sequence). Trimming stripped 6 bases from V and 4 bases from J, with 19 bases between. This CDR3 spans 15 amino acids. CDR3 nucleotides: TGCAGTGCAAAGCGGGGAGGAGAGACCGGAAACACCATATATTTT. Translation gives CSAKRGGETGNTIYF.

Worth noting for this clonotype: Its ends do not fully match the called genes, so a read error is possible. V and J are TRBV2 and TRBJ1-3, with 9 bases matching TRBD1. The CDR3 contains 18 residues. Per germline, CDR1 SNHLY and CDR2 FYNNEI. The CDR3 DNA sequence: TGTGCCAGCAGTTTTGGCCCGACAGGGGGAATTGTAGGAAGCACCATATATTTT. Translation: CASSFGPTGGIVGSTIYF.

The CDR3 sequence is CAISEATGGPLTDTQYF. The CDR3, as DNA: TGTGCCATCAGTGAAGCAACGGGGGGGCCCCTCACAGATACGCAGTATTTT. The chain carries TRBV10-3 and TRBJ2-3, with 8 positions matching TRBD2. Trimming removed 3 bases from V and 2 bases from J; junction bases left unmatched: 10. The V gene's germline CDR1 is ENHRY and CDR2 SYGVKD. The CDR3 length is 17 residues.

As regards this clonotype: The junction shows a germline mismatch at one end, possibly a read error. Here the CDR3 DNA reads TGTGCTAGCAGCCCTACGGGGGGGCCTATGGAGACCCAGTACTTC. Translation gives CASSPTGGPMETQYF. The chain is built from TRBV7-7 and TRBJ2-5; 8 nucleotides agree with TRBD2. Germline CDR1 is SSHAT and CDR2 is FNYEAQ (reference sequence). The CDR3 has 15 amino acids.

Ten or more counts support this clonotype. This chain joins TRBV20-1 and TRBJ1-6, with TRBD1 as a possible D gene (6 bases). The V and J ends lost 1 base and 7 bases respectively, with 11 bases between them. CDR1 and CDR2 (germline): DFQATT, SNEGSKA (reference sequence). The CDR3 has 14 amino acids. CDR3 loop: CSARVAQGNSPLHF. The CDR3 region has the DNA TGCAGTGCTAGAGTAGCACAGGGAAATTCACCCCTCCACTTT.

This clonotype was observed at least ten times. The J gene is TRBJ2-3, the V gene TRBV10-3; 8 bases are a match to TRBD1. The CDR3 has 17 amino acids. With V trimmed by 0 bases and J by 3 bases, 8 bases remained unmatched. Per germline, CDR1 ENHRY and CDR2 SYGVKD. DNA for the CDR3: TGTGCCATCAGTGAGTCGAGAGGACAGGGAAGAACAGATACGCAGTATTTT. Its translation is CAISESRGQGRTDTQYF.

V and J are TRBV7-9 and TRBJ1-5; 8 bases are shared with TRBD1. In germline, CDR1 is SEHNR, CDR2 FQNEAQ (reference sequence). The trim removed 3 bases at V and 1 base at J, leaving 5 bases unmatched. This CDR3 is built from 16 residues. The DNA of the CDR3 is TGTGCCAGCAGCTTTGGACAGGGCCGGAGCAATCAGCCCCAGCATTTT. Translating it yields CASSFGQGRSNQPQHF.

The chain recombines TRBV7-2 with TRBJ1-6; no firm D call. V was clipped by 1 base and J by 0 bases, with 13 bases between them. Germline V gene sequence: CDR1 SGHTA, CDR2 FQGNSA. The CDR3 length is 18 residues. CDR3 protein: CASSLGPARSSYNSPLHF. The CDR3 DNA is TGTGCCAGCAGCTTAGGGCCCGCTCGAAGCTCCTATAATTCACCCCTCCACTTT.

This clonotype was seen many times. The rearrangement links TRBV7-3 to TRBJ2-7; 8 nucleotides match TRBD1. The CDR3 has 15 amino acids. The V and J ends lost 0 bases and 2 bases, in that order; junction bases with no gene match: 3. From germline, CDR1 is SGHTA and CDR2 FQGTGA. This CDR3 is CASSLTSGGTYEQYF. The CDR3 DNA follows: TGTGCCAGCAGCTTAACGTCAGGGGGCACCTACGAGCAGTACTTC.

This clonotype has at least ten counts. The CDR3 DNA sequence: TGTGCCAGCAGCCCTTATAGCGGGGGGAGCACAGATACGCAGTATTTT. Its translation: CASSPYSGGSTDTQYF. The chain couples TRBV7-2 to TRBJ2-3, with 10 bases fitting TRBD2. Germline V gives CDR1 SGHTA, CDR2 FQGNSA. CDR3 length: 16 amino acids. With 5 bases clipped from V and 0 bases from J, the junction kept 5 bases outside the gene matches.

This clonotype occurred a few times. This may arise from a read error, as a much more abundant clone is one base away. The chain links TRBV20-1 to TRBJ2-1; the D gene is possibly TRBD2 (7 bases). The CDR3 sequence is 14 residues long. Germline V gene data show CDR1 as DFQATT and CDR2 as SNEGSKA (reference sequence). The CDR3, as DNA: TGCGGTGCTAGAGCCGGGGGGCCCTACAATGAGCAGTTCTTC. Translating it yields CGARAGGPYNEQFF.

This chain joins TRBV20-1 and TRBJ2-7, with 8 bases matching TRBD1. The CDR3 is 16 amino acids. The ends lost 2 bases at V and 2 bases at J; junction bases unmatched: 11. Germline-derived CDR1 and CDR2 are DFQATT and SNEGSKA (reference sequence). The CDR3 here is CSARIPQDRATYEQYF. The CDR3 DNA reads as TGCAGTGCTAGAATCCCCCAGGACAGGGCTACCTACGAGCAGTACTTC.

The sample holds one count of this clonotype. The chain joins TRBV19 to TRBJ1-2; D is unclear. V was shortened by 4 bases and J by 3 bases, with 18 bases between the two germline ends. Germline CDR1 is LNHDA and CDR2 is SQIVND (reference sequence). The CDR3 extends over 16 amino acids. DNA of the CDR3: TGTGCCAGTAGTAATCAGTTCACAGATCAGTACTATGGCTACACCTTC. Protein: CASSNQFTDQYYGYTF.

The rearrangement links TRBV7-9 to TRBJ2-7; D might be TRBD2 (7 bases). Germline CDR1 SEHNR, CDR2 FQNEAQ (reference sequence). With 5 bases removed from V and 2 bases from J, the gap between germline ends came to 16 bases. The CDR3 has 15 amino acids. The CDR3, as DNA: TGTGCCAGCAGCATCCCGGGGGGCGATCCCTACGAGCAGTACTTC. The encoded protein is CASSIPGGDPYEQYF.

This sequence joins TRBV15 and TRBJ2-3, with D possibly called TRBD1 or TRBD2 (5 bases each). The CDR3 length is 17 residues. In germline, CDR1 is LNHNV, CDR2 YYDKDF (reference sequence). V was trimmed by 2 bases and J by 5 bases, leaving 20 bases between them. CDR3 in DNA: TGTGCCACCAGCAGAACTCCGGGACCCATTCCGGGAGATACGCAGTATTTT. As protein: CATSRTPGPIPGDTQYF.

This clonotype was seen at least ten times. V usage is TRBV10-2 and J usage is TRBJ1-6, with D possibly TRBD1 on 5 matching bases. The CDR3 spans 14 residues. Germline V gene data show CDR1 as WSHSY and CDR2 as SAAADI. Trimming cost V 7 bases and J 9 bases, with 16 bases left between them. CDR3 amino acids: CASKITGEGSPLHF. DNA for the CDR3: TGCGCCAGCAAGATTACAGGTGAAGGTTCACCCCTCCACTTT.

The chain has TRBV9 and TRBJ1-1; D is perhaps TRBD1 (5 bases). The CDR3 extends over 13 amino acids. From germline, CDR1 is SGDLS and CDR2 YYNGEE. The V and J ends lost 0 bases and 8 bases respectively, with 11 bases between them. The CDR3: CASSVEPGREAFF. The DNA for the CDR3 is TGTGCCAGCAGCGTAGAGCCAGGGAGGGAAGCTTTCTTT.

This clonotype was counted between two and nine times. This sequence joins TRBV7-2 and TRBJ1-1; 9 bases agree with TRBD1. Germline trimming cut 1 base from V and 5 bases from J; bases unmatched to any gene: 5. From germline, CDR1 is SGHTA and CDR2 FQGNSA. This CDR3 contains 15 residues. CDR3 DNA: TGTGCCAGCAGCTTAGGACAGGGGGGCCAAACTGAAGCTTTCTTT. This translates into CASSLGQGGQTEAFF.

Worth noting for this clonotype: This CDR3 fails to terminate in the conserved phenylalanine or tryptophan, so it likely reflects a read error. The chain carries TRBV7-6 and TRBJ2-5, with TRBD1 as a possible D gene (6 bases). V dropped 6 bases and J dropped 5 bases, with 16 bases sitting between them. This CDR3 is built from 14 residues. CDR1 is SGHVS, CDR2 FNYEAQ, per germline. CDR3: CASSDPGQGETQYL. DNA for the CDR3: TGTGCCAGCAGTGACCCGGGACAAGGGGAGACCCAGTACCTC.